Shown below are 14 T cell receptor beta chains from a single sample sequenced in a study of cytomegalovirus exposure and HLA in healthy donors. PCR employed 60 Vbeta and 13 Jbeta primers. Sequencing was performed with immunoSEQ multiplex PCR; in TCRdb, only in-frame clones are kept and a portion is missing. The data hold under 150,000 clones, with about four fifths observed a single time. Material: PBMCs. The source is a woman between 35 and 50 years old in good health and CMV-seronegative.

The rearrangement joins TRBV5-4 to TRBJ2-7; TRBD1 might be the D (5 bases). This CDR3 region has 16 residues. CDR1 SGHNT and CDR2 YYREEE come from the germline V gene (reference sequence). V was trimmed by 4 bases and J by 9 bases, leaving 26 bases between them. Written as DNA, the CDR3 is TGTGCCAGCAGCCCGCGACAGTACCCTACTCCTACGGGGCAGTACTTC. Translating it yields CASSPRQYPTPTGQYF.

V is TRBV2 and J is TRBJ1-2; D is undetermined. Germline V gene lookup returns CDR1 SNHLY and CDR2 FYNNEI. The V end was cut by 11 bases, the J end by 4 bases, with 14 bases between. This CDR3 is built from 12 residues. The CDR3 sequence is CAAEVVGYGYTF. CDR3 DNA sequence: TGTGCCGCGGAGGTGGTGGGCTATGGCTACACCTTC.

The chain is built from TRBV6-5 and TRBJ1-6; 8 positions agree with TRBD1. The CDR3 runs 14 residues. The V gene's germline CDR1 is MNHEY and CDR2 SVGAGI. Losses at the gene ends were 5 bases for V and 9 bases for J; bases not matched to a gene: 6. The CDR3 bases are TGTGCCAGCAGTCAGGACAGGGAGGTTTCACCCCTCCACTTT. Translation: CASSQDREVSPLHF.

The chain links TRBV5-6 to TRBJ2-3, with a tentative D call TRBD2 (5 bases). Germline loops: CDR1 SGHDT, CDR2 YYEEEE. Trimming shortened V by 0 bases and J by 4 bases, and 15 bases separated the two germline ends. The CDR3 loop spans 16 amino acids. CDR3 residues: CASSLAGGVVADTQYF. Here the CDR3 DNA reads TGTGCCAGCAGCTTGGCCGGAGGAGTGGTCGCAGATACGCAGTATTTT.

This chain joins TRBV6-1 and TRBJ1-1, with TRBD1 as a possible D gene (5 bases). Trimming shortened V by 4 bases and J by 5 bases, and 23 bases separated the two germline ends. Per the germline V gene, CDR1 is MNHNS and CDR2 is SASEGT. The CDR3 totals 17 residues. DNA for the CDR3: TGTGCCAGCAGTGCCACCGGGACCCCACTGGGGAGGACTGAAGCTTTCTTT. Translating it yields CASSATGTPLGRTEAFF.

The chain combines TRBV6-5 with TRBJ2-1; D uncertain. Per germline, CDR1 MNHEY and CDR2 SVGAGI. CDR3 length: 13 residues. Trimming shortened V by 4 bases and J by 4 bases, and 8 bases separated the two germline ends. CDR3 protein: CASSSRDYNEQFF. DNA for the CDR3: TGTGCCAGCAGTTCTAGAGATTACAATGAGCAGTTCTTC.

V usage is TRBV5-6 and J usage is TRBJ1-5; no clear D. The germline V gene encodes CDR1 SGHDT and CDR2 YYEEEE. V was trimmed by 4 bases and J by 4 bases, leaving 18 bases between them. The CDR3 loop spans 16 amino acids. The CDR3 spells CASSLLGGPPNQPQHF. CDR3 bases: TGTGCCAGCAGCCTACTTGGTGGGCCTCCAAATCAGCCCCAGCATTTT.

The rearrangement joins TRBV7-2 to TRBJ2-5, with 7 bases that match TRBD1. Unmatched junction bases numbered 4, after V lost 1 base and J lost 5 bases. The CDR3 totals 14 residues. Germline V gene lookup returns CDR1 SGHTA and CDR2 FQGNSA. The chain's CDR3 is CASSLETGRETQYF. The CDR3 DNA reads as TGTGCCAGCAGCTTAGAGACAGGGCGGGAGACCCAGTACTTC.

The genes are TRBV18 and TRBJ1-2; D gene unclear. The CDR3 is made up of 15 amino acids. With 2 bases removed from V and 2 bases from J, the gap between germline ends came to 12 bases. Germline-derived CDR1 and CDR2 are KGHSH and LQKENI. Here the CDR3 reads CASSPSIQINYGYTF. CDR3 DNA: TGTGCCAGCTCACCAAGTATACAGATAAACTATGGCTACACCTTC.

This chain uses TRBV2 with TRBJ1-5; D call uncertain. Germline CDR1 SNHLY, CDR2 FYNNEI. V lost 4 bases, J lost 7 bases, and 14 bases lay in between. CDR3 size: 14 residues. CDR3 bases: TGTGCCAGCAGTGCTTTCTTGGCGGGGCAGCCCCAGCATTTT. Its protein is CASSAFLAGQPQHF.

J is TRBJ2-5 and V is TRBV5-6; D is ambiguous. Trimming took 6 bases from V and 3 from J, leaving 21 bases between them. The CDR3 has 16 amino acids. CDR1 is SGHDT and CDR2 is YYEEEE in the germline V gene. This CDR3 is CASKSLVGTTEETQYF. CDR3 sequence (DNA): TGTGCCAGCAAGTCGCTTGTCGGTACCACTGAAGAGACCCAGTACTTC. Full variable domain (missing parts from reference TRBV5-6 and TRBJ2-5): DAGVTQSPTHLIKTRGQQVTLRCSPKSGHDTVSWYQQALGQGPQFIFQYYEEEERQRGNFPDRFSGHQFPNYSSELNVNALLLGDSALYLCASKSLVGTTEETQYFGPGTRLLVL.

This clone is a singleton in its sample. The chain has TRBV6-5 and TRBJ2-5; 7 bases line up with TRBD2. This CDR3 has 12 residues. J was trimmed by 5 bases and V by 7 bases; bases with no gene match: 4. Germline V gene sequence: CDR1 MNHEY, CDR2 SVGAGI. Here the CDR3 reads CASKGEGETQYF. CDR3 DNA: TGTGCCAGCAAAGGGGAGGGGGAGACCCAGTACTTC.

This rearrangement joins TRBV19 to TRBJ2-1; 7 bases map to TRBD2. Per the germline V gene, CDR1 is LNHDA and CDR2 is SQIVND (reference sequence). CDR3 length equals 16 residues. V lost 5 bases and J lost 8; bases outside the gene matches: 15. The CDR3 DNA follows: TGTGCCAGTAGTGTCAACTGGGAGGGCATGGTTCATGAGCAGTTCTTC. Its protein is CASSVNWEGMVHEQFF. Variable domain in full (rest from reference TRBV19 and TRBJ2-1): DGGITQSPKYLFRKEGQNVTLSCEQNLNHDAMYWYRQDPGQGLRLIYYSQIVNDFQKGDIAEGYSVSREKKESFPLTVTSAQKNPTAFYLCASSVNWEGMVHEQFFGPGTRLTVL.

The chain links TRBV2 to TRBJ2-3; TRBD2 aligns across 10 bases. There are 14 residues in the CDR3. The V gene's germline CDR1 is SNHLY and CDR2 FYNNEI. With 5 bases clipped from V and 9 bases from J, the junction kept 8 bases outside the gene matches. The CDR3 DNA is TGTGCCAGCAGTCTATCCCAACTAGCGGGGACGCAGTATTTT. As protein: CASSLSQLAGTQYF.